This is a list of T cell receptor beta chains from one sample in a study. In TCRdb, the 5' RACE reads were re-called with MiXCR into one record per CDR3 protein. The sample holds about 42,000 distinct CDR3 sequences, roughly 21% seen once. Sequencing was carried out using Tregs sorted from blood. Every receptor here comes from a female donor with breast cancer. Each CDR3 is given with its conserved first and last residue. A D gene is named only where the DNA matches it firmly. Not every row has a clone size; where given, it reads once, few, many or a size class.

D: .; size: few; J: TRBJ2-1; V: TRBV7-9; DNA: TGTGCCAGCAGCTTAGCCCTACTAGCCACCGAGCAGTTCTTC; CDR3: CASSLALLATEQFF
D: .; size: .; J: TRBJ1-5; V: TRBV20-1; DNA: TGCAGTGTAGGGGACCAGGGTCAGCCCCAGCATTTT; CDR3: CSVGDQGQPQHF
D: .; size: few; J: TRBJ2-3; V: TRBV7-9; DNA: TGTGCCAGCAGCAACACAGATACGCAGTATTTT; CDR3: CASSNTDTQYF
D: .; size: few; J: TRBJ1-1; V: TRBV12-3/TRBV12-4; DNA: TGTGCCAGCACCATACTCGACAGTGAAGCTTTCTTT; CDR3: CASTILDSEAFF
D: TRBD1; size: many; J: TRBJ2-7; V: TRBV6-5; DNA: TGTGCCAGCAGTCACCGTACCGGGACAGGGCTTAACTACGAGCAGTACTTC; CDR3: CASSHRTGTGLNYEQYF
D: TRBD1; size: many; J: TRBJ2-3; V: TRBV7-6; DNA: TGTGCCAGCACGCCGGGACAGGGTTGGACAGATACGCAGTATTTT; CDR3: CASTPGQGWTDTQYF
D: .; size: once; J: TRBJ1-5; V: TRBV6-5; DNA: TGTGCCTGCAAAGAATCACAAGAGGGTAGCAATCAGCCCCAGCATTTT; CDR3: CACKESQEGSNQPQHF
D: .; size: many; J: TRBJ2-7; V: TRBV20-1; DNA: TGCAGTGCTAGGGGGGGTGGCGAGCAGTACTTC; CDR3: CSARGGGEQYF
D: .; size: .; J: TRBJ1-1; V: TRBV12-3/TRBV12-4; DNA: TGTGCCAGCAGCTATACAGGCCTGGGGGCTTCCTTT; CDR3: CASSYTGLGASF
D: .; size: .; J: TRBJ2-7; V: TRBV28; DNA: TGTGCCAGCAGTGCCCGGACTATTTTCCACGAGCAGTACTTC; CDR3: CASSARTIFHEQYF
D: .; size: .; J: TRBJ2-5; V: TRBV11-2; DNA: TGTGCCAGCAGCTTAGTAGGAGCAGGGCCCCAAGAGACCCAGTACTTC; CDR3: CASSLVGAGPQETQYF
D: TRBD2; size: .; J: TRBJ2-7; V: TRBV27; DNA: TGTGCCAGCAGTTCATCGGTTAGCGGGAGTGGCGAGCAGTACTTC; CDR3: CASSSSVSGSGEQYF
D: TRBD2; size: few; J: TRBJ2-3; V: TRBV20-1; DNA: TGCAGTGCCTTCCCACTAGCGGGAATGACAGATACGCAGTATTTT; CDR3: CSAFPLAGMTDTQYF
D: TRBD2; size: .; J: TRBJ2-1; V: TRBV2; DNA: TGTGCCAGCAGTGGGACCGGGGGGGAATACAATGAGCAGTTCTTC; CDR3: CASSGTGGEYNEQFF
D: TRBD1; size: few; J: TRBJ2-1; V: TRBV12-3/TRBV12-4; DNA: TGTGCCAGCAGTTCACGTCCCTTTTCCGGGACAGGGGATGGGTCTAGTCTAAACAATGAGCAGTTCTTC; CDR3: CASSSRPFSGTGDGSSLNNEQFF
D: .; size: few; J: TRBJ2-7; V: TRBV6-5; DNA: TGTGCCAGCAGTCCCCGGCAGGGCTTGCAGTACTTC; CDR3: CASSPRQGLQYF
D: .; size: .; J: TRBJ2-2; V: TRBV12-3/TRBV12-4; DNA: TGTGCCAGCAGTTTAATGGGGACCGGGGAGCTGTTTTTT; CDR3: CASSLMGTGELFF
D: .; size: .; J: TRBJ2-5; V: TRBV7-9; DNA: TGTGCCAGCAGCTTAGGAGGGCCCCAAGAGACCCAGTACTTC; CDR3: CASSLGGPQETQYF
D: .; size: many; J: TRBJ1-2; V: TRBV9; DNA: TGTGCCAGCAGCGTACAGGGTGGGCTTAACATCTATGGCTACACCTTC; CDR3: CASSVQGGLNIYGYTF
D: TRBD2; size: few; J: TRBJ2-7; V: TRBV2; DNA: TGTGCCAGCAGGAGCGGGAGTCCCGTCTACGAGCAGTGCTTC; CDR3: CASRSGSPVYEQCF
D: .; size: many; J: TRBJ2-3; V: TRBV5-1; DNA: TGCGCCAGCAGCTCAACAGGGCCTACTTTTAGTACGCAGTATTTT; CDR3: CASSSTGPTFSTQYF
D: TRBD1; size: many; J: TRBJ2-7; V: TRBV6-6; DNA: TGTGCCAGCAGGATGATACCGCTGGGACAGGCGAGCTACGAGCAGTACTTC; CDR3: CASRMIPLGQASYEQYF
D: TRBD1; size: many; J: TRBJ1-1; V: TRBV20-1; DNA: TGCAGTGCTAGAGATGGGACAGGGACGGCCAGTGCTTTCTTT; CDR3: CSARDGTGTASAFF
D: .; size: .; J: TRBJ2-5; V: TRBV5-4; DNA: TGTGCCAGCAGCATGACTGGCAGCAAAGAGACCCTGTACTTC; CDR3: CASSMTGSKETLYF
D: .; size: .; J: TRBJ1-1; V: TRBV12-3/TRBV12-4; DNA: TGTGCCAGCAGGGAATCAACCAGGGGCGACACTGAAGCTTTCTTT; CDR3: CASRESTRGDTEAFF
D: TRBD2; size: .; J: TRBJ2-5; V: TRBV5-1; DNA: TGCACCAGCAGCGTGGCTAGCGGGAAAGAGACCCAGTACTTC; CDR3: CTSSVASGKETQYF
D: TRBD2; size: few; J: TRBJ2-7; V: TRBV10-3; DNA: TGTGCCACCCACCCAACTAGCGGGAGAAACTCCTACGAGCAGTACTTC; CDR3: CATHPTSGRNSYEQYF
D: .; size: once; J: TRBJ2-1; V: TRBV4-2; DNA: TGTGCCAGCAGCCAAGTTGGAAGCGGCTACTACAATGGGCAGTTCTTC; CDR3: CASSQVGSGYYNGQFF
D: .; size: many; J: TRBJ1-6; V: TRBV20-1; DNA: TGCAGTGCTAGAGGGAATCCCCTCCACTTT; CDR3: CSARGNPLHF
D: .; size: .; J: TRBJ2-3; V: TRBV11-2; DNA: TGTGCCAGCAGCTCCAGGGACCTGGGAAGGACAGATACGCAGTATTTT; CDR3: CASSSRDLGRTDTQYF
D: .; size: many; J: TRBJ2-7; V: TRBV9; DNA: TGTGCCAGCAGCGCCCGGGACTCGAGCTCCTACGAGCAGTACTTC; CDR3: CASSARDSSSYEQYF
D: .; size: few; J: TRBJ2-5; V: TRBV6-5; DNA: TGTGCCAGCAGGGAGGGGGGACTCCTCACCCAAGAGACCCAGTACTTC; CDR3: CASREGGLLTQETQYF
D: .; size: .; J: TRBJ2-5; V: TRBV3-1; DNA: TGTGCCAGCAGCCAACGAAGGGGTGAAGAGACCCAGTACTTC; CDR3: CASSQRRGEETQYF
D: .; size: many; J: TRBJ2-5; V: TRBV5-1; DNA: TGCGCCAGCAGCTTGGGATGGGGGGCTGAGGAGACCCAGTACTTC; CDR3: CASSLGWGAEETQYF
D: .; size: many; J: TRBJ2-2; V: TRBV27; DNA: TGTGCCAGCAGTTTTCCCACGTCGAGGGAGCTGTTTTTT; CDR3: CASSFPTSRELFF
D: TRBD1; size: .; J: TRBJ2-4; V: TRBV28; DNA: TGTGCCAGCAGTACGCCCTCGACAGGGTCCGCAAACATTCAGTACTTC; CDR3: CASSTPSTGSANIQYF
D: .; size: few; J: TRBJ2-2; V: TRBV20-1; DNA: TGCAGTGCAACCGGGACAAAGAACACCGGGGAGCTGTTTTTT; CDR3: CSATGTKNTGELFF
D: .; size: many; J: TRBJ2-1; V: TRBV7-3; DNA: TGTGCCAGCAGCTTCGGGGGAATCGATGAGCAGTTCTTC; CDR3: CASSFGGIDEQFF
D: TRBD1; size: few; J: TRBJ1-1; V: TRBV12-3/TRBV12-4; DNA: TGTGCCAGCAACCTATCCAGGGGGGCGGCTTTCTTT; CDR3: CASNLSRGAAFF
D: TRBD2; size: .; J: TRBJ2-1; V: TRBV11-2; DNA: TGTGCCAGCAGCTTAGGGTCGGGCTATAGCGGGAGAAAGTCCTACAATGAGCAGTTCTTC; CDR3: CASSLGSGYSGRKSYNEQFF
D: .; size: many; J: TRBJ2-1; V: TRBV5-1; DNA: TGCGCCAGCAGCGGGGACATGACAGAAAATGAGCAGTTCTTC; CDR3: CASSGDMTENEQFF